The T cell receptor (beta chain) under discussion was sequenced for a study of identical twins. Germline V gene sequence: CDR1 SGHRS, CDR2 YFSETQ. V was clipped by 2 bases and J by 0 bases; unmatched bases: 7. The CDR3 has 16 residues. TCRdb re-analysed the 5' RACE reads in MiXCR, keeping a single row per CDR3 protein. The sample carries some 330,000 distinct CDR3 sequences, approximately 8.8% recorded once. This sequence joins TRBV5-1 and TRBJ2-7, with TRBD2 matching 8 bases. This sequence originates from a woman aged 45-59 years in good health. Sequencing used naive T cells sorted from blood. The CDR3 DNA reads as TGCGCCAGCAGCTTAACTAGCGGCCAAGACTCCTACGAGCAGTACTTC. Translated: CASSLTSGQDSYEQYF.